This TCR beta chain was recovered during a study of beta chain features in type 1 diabetes. Worth noting for this clone: Its target is unknown.

The entirety of the isolated RNA underwent reverse transcription, so expressed TCRB transcripts were sequenced. Produced via immunoSEQ multiplex PCR; TCRdb's table is partial and in-frame only. The table records 93,000 or so clones, 28% of them present only once. CDR1 SGHKS and CDR2 YYEKEE come from the germline V gene (reference sequence). V lost 4 bases to trimming and J lost 9 bases; unmatched junction nucleotides: 13. This CDR3 is 15 amino acids long. The study's findings and limits: Moderately but significantly shorter TCRB CDR3s were found in Type 1 diabetes patients in all four CD4+ subsets.

The chain uses TRBV5-5 and TRBJ2-1; 7 bases are a match to TRBD1. Sequenced sample: central memory CD4+ T cells from blood. The source of this sequence is a woman between 18 and 30 years old with type 1 diabetes. CDR3 amino acids: CASSLARTGSGEQFF. The CDR3 region has the DNA TGTGCCAGCAGCCTAGCTCGGACAGGCTCGGGTGAGCAGTTCTTC. Looking up the rest from reference TRBV5-5 and TRBJ2-1 gives the full variable domain: DAGVTQSPTHLIKTRGQQVTLRCSPISGHKSVSWYQQVLGQGPQFIFQYYEKEERGRGNFPDRFSARQFPNYSSELNVNALLLGDSALYLCASSLARTGSGEQFFGPGTRLTVL.